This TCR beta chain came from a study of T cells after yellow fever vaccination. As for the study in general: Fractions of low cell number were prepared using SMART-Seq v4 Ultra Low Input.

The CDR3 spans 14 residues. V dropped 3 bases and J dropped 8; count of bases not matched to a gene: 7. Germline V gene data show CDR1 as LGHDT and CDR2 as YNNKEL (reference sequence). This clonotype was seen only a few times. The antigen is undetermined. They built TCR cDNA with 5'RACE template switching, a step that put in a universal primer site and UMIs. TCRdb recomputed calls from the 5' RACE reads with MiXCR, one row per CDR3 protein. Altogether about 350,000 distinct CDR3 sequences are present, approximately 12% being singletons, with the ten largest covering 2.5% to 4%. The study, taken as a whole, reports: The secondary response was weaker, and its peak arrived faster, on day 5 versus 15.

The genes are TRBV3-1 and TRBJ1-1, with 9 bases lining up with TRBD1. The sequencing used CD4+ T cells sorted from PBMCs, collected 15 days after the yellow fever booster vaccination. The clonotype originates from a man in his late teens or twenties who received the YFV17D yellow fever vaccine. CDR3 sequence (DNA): TGTGCCAGCAGCCACTCAACAGGGGGCCACGAAGCTTTCTTT. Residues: CASSHSTGGHEAFF.